This TCR beta chain was sequenced in a study of Ad26.COV2.S vaccination and SARS-CoV-2 variants. Looking at the study overall: Into the muscle, Ad26.COV2.S was dosed once or twice, 56 days apart.

Repertoires were generated with immunoSEQ multiplex PCR, while TCRdb's copy carries only in-frame clones and drops some. The sample gives about 500,000 clones, 80% to 90% of which show up once; 1.7% is in the top ten. As for treatment: around 19 received Ad26.COV2.S at low or high dose, single or two shots; about 5 received placebo; per-sample allocation not given. Specimen acquisition occurred on day 63 following the initial vaccine or placebo injection. General study points: Breadth measured for non-spike TCRs was similar across vaccine and placebo recipients.

Concerning this clone: Its specificity is unknown.

The TCR originated in a person between 18 and 59 years old who received the Ad26.COV2.S COVID-19 vaccine or a placebo. Sequencing used peripheral blood, obtained in a trial of Ad26.COV2.S vaccine versus placebo.

Here the CDR3 DNA reads TGCGCCAGCAGCTTCAGGGGGTCCTACGAGCAGTACTTC. It codes for CASSFRGSYEQYF. The chain combines TRBV5-1 with TRBJ2-7, with 7 bases matching TRBD1. V was clipped by 2 bases and J by 1 base; unmatched bases: 0. The germline gives CDR1 SGHRS, CDR2 YFSETQ. The CDR3 loop spans 13 amino acids.